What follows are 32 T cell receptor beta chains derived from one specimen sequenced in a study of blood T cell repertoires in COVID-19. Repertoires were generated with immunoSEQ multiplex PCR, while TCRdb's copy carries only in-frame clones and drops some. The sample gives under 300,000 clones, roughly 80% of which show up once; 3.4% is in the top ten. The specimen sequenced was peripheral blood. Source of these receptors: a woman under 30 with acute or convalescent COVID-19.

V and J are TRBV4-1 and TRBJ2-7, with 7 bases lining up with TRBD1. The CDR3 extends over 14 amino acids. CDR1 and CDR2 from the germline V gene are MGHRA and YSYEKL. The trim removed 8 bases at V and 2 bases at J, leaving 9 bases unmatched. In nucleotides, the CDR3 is TGCGCCAGCTCGATAGACAGGGTGGCCTACGAGCAGTACTTC. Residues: CASSIDRVAYEQYF.

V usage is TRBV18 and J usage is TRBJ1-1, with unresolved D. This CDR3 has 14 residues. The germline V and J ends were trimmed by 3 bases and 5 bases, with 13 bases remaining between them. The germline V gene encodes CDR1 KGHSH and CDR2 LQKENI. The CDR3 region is CASSPGHFGTEAFF. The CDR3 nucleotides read TGTGCCAGCTCACCGGGCCACTTTGGGACTGAAGCTTTCTTT. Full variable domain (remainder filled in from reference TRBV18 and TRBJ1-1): NAGVMQNPRHLVRRRGQEARLRCSPMKGHSHVYWYRQLPEEGLKFMVYLQKENIIDESGMPKERFSAEFPKEGPSILRIQQVVRGDSAAYFCASSPGHFGTEAFFGQGTRLTVV.

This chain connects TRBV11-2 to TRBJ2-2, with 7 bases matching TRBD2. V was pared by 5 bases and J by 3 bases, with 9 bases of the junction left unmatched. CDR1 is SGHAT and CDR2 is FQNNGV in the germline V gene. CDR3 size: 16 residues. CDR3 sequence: CASSQMGGSYTGELFF. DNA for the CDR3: TGTGCCAGCAGCCAGATGGGGGGGTCGTACACCGGGGAGCTGTTTTTT.

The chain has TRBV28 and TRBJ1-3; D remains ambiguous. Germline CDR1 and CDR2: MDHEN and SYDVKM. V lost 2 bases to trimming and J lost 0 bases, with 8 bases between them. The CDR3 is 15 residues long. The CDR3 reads CASSLRRSSGNTIYF. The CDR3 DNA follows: TGTGCCAGCAGTTTACGGAGGAGCTCTGGAAACACCATATATTTT.

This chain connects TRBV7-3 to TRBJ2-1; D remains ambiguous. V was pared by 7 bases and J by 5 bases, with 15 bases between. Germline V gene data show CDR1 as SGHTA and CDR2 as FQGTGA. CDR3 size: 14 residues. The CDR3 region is CASKSPGDHNEQFF. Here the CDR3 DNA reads TGTGCCAGCAAATCACCCGGAGACCACAATGAGCAGTTCTTC.

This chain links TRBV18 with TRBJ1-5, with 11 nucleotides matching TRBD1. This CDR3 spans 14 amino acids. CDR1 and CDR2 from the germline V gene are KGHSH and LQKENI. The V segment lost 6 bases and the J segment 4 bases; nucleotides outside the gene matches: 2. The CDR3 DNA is TGTGCCAGCTCGGGACAGGGGGAAAATCAGCCCCAGCATTTT. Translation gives CASSGQGENQPQHF. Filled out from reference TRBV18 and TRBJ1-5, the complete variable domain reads NAGVMQNPRHLVRRRGQEARLRCSPMKGHSHVYWYRQLPEEGLKFMVYLQKENIIDESGMPKERFSAEFPKEGPSILRIQQVVRGDSAAYFCASSGQGENQPQHFGDGTRLSIL.

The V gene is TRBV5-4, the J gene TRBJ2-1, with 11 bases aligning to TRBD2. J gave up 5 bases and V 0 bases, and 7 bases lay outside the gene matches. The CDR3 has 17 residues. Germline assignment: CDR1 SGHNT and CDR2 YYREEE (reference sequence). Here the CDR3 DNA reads TGTGCCAGCAGCTTGGGGCTAGCGGGAGGAAATGACAATGAGCAGTTCTTC. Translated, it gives CASSLGLAGGNDNEQFF. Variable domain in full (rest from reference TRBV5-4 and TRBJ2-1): ETGVTQSPTHLIKTRGQQVTLRCSSQSGHNTVSWYQQALGQGPQFIFQYYREEENGRGNFPPRFSGLQFPNYSSELNVNALELDDSALYLCASSLGLAGGNDNEQFFGPGTRLTVL.

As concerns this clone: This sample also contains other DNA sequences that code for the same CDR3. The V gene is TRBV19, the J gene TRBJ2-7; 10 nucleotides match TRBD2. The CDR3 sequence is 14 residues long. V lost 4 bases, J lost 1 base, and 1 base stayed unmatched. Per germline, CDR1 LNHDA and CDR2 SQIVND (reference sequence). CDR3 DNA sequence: TGTGCCAGTAGTACAGCGGGAGGGTCCTACGAGCAGTACTTC. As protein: CASSTAGGSYEQYF.

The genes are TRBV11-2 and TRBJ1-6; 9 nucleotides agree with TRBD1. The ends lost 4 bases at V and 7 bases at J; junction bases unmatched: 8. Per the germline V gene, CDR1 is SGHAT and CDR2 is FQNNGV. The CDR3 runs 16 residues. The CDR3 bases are TGTGCCAGCAGCTCAAGCGACAGGGGGGTAAATTCACCCCTCCACTTT. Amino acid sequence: CASSSSDRGVNSPLHF.

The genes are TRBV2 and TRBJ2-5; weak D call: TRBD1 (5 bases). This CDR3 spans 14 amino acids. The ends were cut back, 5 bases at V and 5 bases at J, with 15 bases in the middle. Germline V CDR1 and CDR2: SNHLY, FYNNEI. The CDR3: CASSNRLLWETQYF. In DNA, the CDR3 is TGTGCCAGCAGTAACAGGTTGCTGTGGGAGACCCAGTACTTC.

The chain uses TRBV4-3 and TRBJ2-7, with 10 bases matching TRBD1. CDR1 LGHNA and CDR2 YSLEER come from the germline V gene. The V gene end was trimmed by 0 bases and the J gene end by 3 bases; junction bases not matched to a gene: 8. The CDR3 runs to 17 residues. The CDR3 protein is CASSQDRSGQGLYEQYF. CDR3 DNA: TGCGCCAGCAGCCAAGATCGATCGGGACAGGGGCTCTACGAGCAGTACTTC.

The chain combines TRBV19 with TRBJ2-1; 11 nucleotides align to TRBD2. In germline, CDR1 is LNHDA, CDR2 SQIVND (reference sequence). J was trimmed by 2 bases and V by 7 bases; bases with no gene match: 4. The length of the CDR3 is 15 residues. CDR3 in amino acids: CASKLAGGTYNEQFF. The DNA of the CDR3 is TGTGCCAGTAAGTTAGCGGGAGGGACCTACAATGAGCAGTTCTTC.

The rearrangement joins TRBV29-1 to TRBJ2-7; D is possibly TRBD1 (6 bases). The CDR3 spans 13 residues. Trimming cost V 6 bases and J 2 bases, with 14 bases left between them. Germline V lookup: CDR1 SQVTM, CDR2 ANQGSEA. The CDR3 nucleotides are TGCAGCGTGGGATCGACAGGAGCCTACGAGCAGTACTTC. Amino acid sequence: CSVGSTGAYEQYF.

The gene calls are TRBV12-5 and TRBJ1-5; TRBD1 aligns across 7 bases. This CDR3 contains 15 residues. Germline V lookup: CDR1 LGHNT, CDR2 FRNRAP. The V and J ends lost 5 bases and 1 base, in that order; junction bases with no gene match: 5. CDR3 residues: CASGNPQGSNQPQHF. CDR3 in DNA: TGTGCTAGTGGTAACCCACAGGGGAGCAATCAGCCCCAGCATTTT. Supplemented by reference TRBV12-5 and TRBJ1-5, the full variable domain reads DARVTQTPRHKVTEMGQEVTMRCQPILGHNTVFWYRQTMMQGLELLAYFRNRAPLDDSGMPKDRFSAEMPDATLATLKIQPSEPRDSAVYFCASGNPQGSNQPQHFGDGTRLSIL.

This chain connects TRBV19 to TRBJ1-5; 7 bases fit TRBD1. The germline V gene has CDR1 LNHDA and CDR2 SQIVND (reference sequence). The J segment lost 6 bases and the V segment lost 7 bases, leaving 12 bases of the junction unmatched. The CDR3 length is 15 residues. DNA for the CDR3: TGTGCCAGTAAGTCCGCCTACAGGGGAGGTCAGCCCCAGCATTTT. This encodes CASKSAYRGGQPQHF. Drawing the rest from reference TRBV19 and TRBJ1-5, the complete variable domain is DGGITQSPKYLFRKEGQNVTLSCEQNLNHDAMYWYRQDPGQGLRLIYYSQIVNDFQKGDIAEGYSVSREKKESFPLTVTSAQKNPTAFYLCASKSAYRGGQPQHFGDGTRLSIL.

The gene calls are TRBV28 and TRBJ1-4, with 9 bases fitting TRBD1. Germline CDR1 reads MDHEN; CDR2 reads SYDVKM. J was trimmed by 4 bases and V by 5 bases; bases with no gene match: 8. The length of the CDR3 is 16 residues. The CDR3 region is CASSGADRGLNEKLFF. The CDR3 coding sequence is TGTGCCAGCAGTGGAGCGGACAGGGGACTTAATGAAAAACTGTTTTTT.

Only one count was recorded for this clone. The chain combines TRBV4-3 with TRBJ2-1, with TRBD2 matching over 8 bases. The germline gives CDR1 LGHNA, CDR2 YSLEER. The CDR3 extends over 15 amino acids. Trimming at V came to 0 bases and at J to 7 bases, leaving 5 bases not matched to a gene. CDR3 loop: CASSQEGGLVNEQFF. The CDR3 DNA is TGCGCCAGCAGCCAAGAGGGGGGACTAGTAAATGAGCAGTTCTTC.

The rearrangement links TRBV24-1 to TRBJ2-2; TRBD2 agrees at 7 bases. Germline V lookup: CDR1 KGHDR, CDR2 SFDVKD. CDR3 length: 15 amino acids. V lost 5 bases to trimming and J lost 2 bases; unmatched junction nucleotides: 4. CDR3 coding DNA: TGTGCCACCAGTGGGCTAGCGGATAACACCGGGGAGCTGTTTTTT. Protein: CATSGLADNTGELFF.

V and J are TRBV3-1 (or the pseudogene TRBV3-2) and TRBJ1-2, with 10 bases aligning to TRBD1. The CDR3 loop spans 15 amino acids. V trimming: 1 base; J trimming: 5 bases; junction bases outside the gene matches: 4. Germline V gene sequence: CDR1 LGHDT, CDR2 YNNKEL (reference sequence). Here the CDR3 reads CASSQGTGQGYGYTF. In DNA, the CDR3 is TGTGCCAGCAGCCAAGGAACGGGACAGGGGTATGGCTACACCTTC.

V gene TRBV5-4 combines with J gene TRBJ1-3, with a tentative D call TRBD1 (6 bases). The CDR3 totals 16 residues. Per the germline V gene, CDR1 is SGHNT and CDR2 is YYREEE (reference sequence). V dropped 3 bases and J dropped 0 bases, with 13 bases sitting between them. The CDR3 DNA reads TGTGCCAGCAGCTACGGACAGAGGGACTCTGGAAACACCATATATTTT. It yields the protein CASSYGQRDSGNTIYF. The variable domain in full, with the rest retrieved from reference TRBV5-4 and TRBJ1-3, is ETGVTQSPTHLIKTRGQQVTLRCSSQSGHNTVSWYQQALGQGPQFIFQYYREEENGRGNFPPRFSGLQFPNYSSELNVNALELDDSALYLCASSYGQRDSGNTIYFGEGSWLTVV.

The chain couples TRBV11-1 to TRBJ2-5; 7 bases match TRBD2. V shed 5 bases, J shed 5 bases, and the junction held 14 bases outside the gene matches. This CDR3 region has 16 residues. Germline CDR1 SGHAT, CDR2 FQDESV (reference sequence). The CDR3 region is CASSPRFREARETQYF. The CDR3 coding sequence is TGTGCCAGCAGCCCCCGGTTCCGGGAGGCCCGGGAGACCCAGTACTTC.

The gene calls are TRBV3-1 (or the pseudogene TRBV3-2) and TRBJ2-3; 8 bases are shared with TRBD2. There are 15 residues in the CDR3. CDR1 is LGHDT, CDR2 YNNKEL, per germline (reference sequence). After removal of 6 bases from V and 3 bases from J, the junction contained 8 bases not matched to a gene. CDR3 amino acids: CASSFMRGATDTQYF. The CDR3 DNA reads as TGTGCCAGCAGTTTCATGCGGGGGGCAACAGATACGCAGTATTTT.

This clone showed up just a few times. The CDR3 coding sequence is TGTGCCAGCAGTGAAGGGGTACCGGGGCCCCAGCATTTT. Encoded protein: CASSEGVPGPQHF. The chain is built from TRBV6-1 and TRBJ1-5; D not resolved. V was clipped by 1 base and J by 9 bases, with 10 bases between them. CDR3 length equals 13 residues. Germline CDR1 is MNHNS and CDR2 is SASEGT.

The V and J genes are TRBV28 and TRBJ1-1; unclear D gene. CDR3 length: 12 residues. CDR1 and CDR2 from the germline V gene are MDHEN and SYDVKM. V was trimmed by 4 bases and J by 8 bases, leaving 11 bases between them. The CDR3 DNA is TGTGCCAGCAGTTCACGGTGGGCAGAAGCTTTCTTT. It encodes CASSSRWAEAFF.

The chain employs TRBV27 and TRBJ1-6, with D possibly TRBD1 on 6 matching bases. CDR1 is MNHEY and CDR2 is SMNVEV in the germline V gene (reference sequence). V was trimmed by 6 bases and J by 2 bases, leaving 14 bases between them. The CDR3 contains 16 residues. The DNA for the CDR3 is TGTGCCAGCAGCCCGCAGGGGATACCCTATAATTCACCCCTCCACTTT. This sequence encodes CASSPQGIPYNSPLHF.

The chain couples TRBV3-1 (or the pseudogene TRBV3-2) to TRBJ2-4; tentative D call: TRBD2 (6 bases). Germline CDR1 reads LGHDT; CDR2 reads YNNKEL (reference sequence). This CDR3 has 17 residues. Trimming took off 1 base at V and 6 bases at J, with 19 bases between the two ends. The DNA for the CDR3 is TGTGCCAGCAGCCAAGGCGGGAACGTTTTCTTGGGAAACATTCAGTACTTC. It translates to CASSQGGNVFLGNIQYF.

Written as DNA, the CDR3 is TGTGCCAGCTCACCCGGGGACAGCTACTATGGCTACACCTTC. It encodes CASSPGDSYYGYTF. V usage is TRBV18 and J usage is TRBJ1-2; the match to TRBD1 covers 7 bases. This CDR3 has 14 residues. With 3 bases clipped from V and 3 bases from J, the junction kept 4 bases outside the gene matches. Germline CDR1 reads KGHSH; CDR2 reads LQKENI.

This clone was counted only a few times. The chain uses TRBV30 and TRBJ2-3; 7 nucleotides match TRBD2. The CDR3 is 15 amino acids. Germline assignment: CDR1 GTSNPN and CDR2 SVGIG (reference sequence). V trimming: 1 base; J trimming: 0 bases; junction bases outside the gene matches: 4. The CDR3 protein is CAWSGGSGSTDTQYF. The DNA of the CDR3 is TGTGCCTGGAGTGGTGGTAGCGGGAGCACAGATACGCAGTATTTT.

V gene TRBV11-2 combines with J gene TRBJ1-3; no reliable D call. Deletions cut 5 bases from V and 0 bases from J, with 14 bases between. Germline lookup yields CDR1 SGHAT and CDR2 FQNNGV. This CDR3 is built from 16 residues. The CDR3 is CASSPSFGYSGNTIYF. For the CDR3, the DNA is TGTGCCAGCAGCCCCAGTTTCGGGTACTCTGGAAACACCATATATTTT. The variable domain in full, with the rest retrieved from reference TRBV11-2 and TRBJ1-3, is EAGVAQSPRYKIIEKRQSVAFWCNPISGHATLYWYQQILGQGPKLLIQFQNNGVVDDSQLPKDRFSAERLKGVDSTLKIQPAKLEDSAVYLCASSPSFGYSGNTIYFGEGSWLTVV.

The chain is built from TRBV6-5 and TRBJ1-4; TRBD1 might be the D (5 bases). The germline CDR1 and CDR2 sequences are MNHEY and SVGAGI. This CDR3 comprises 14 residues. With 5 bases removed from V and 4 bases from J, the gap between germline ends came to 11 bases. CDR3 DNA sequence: TGTGCCAGCAGTCGAGACAGCTATAATGAAAAACTGTTTTTT. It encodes CASSRDSYNEKLFF.

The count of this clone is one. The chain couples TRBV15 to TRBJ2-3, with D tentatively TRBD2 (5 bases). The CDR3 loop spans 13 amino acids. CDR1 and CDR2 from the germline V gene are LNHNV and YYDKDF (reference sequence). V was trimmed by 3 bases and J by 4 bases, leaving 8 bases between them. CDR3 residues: CATSRDFSDTQYF. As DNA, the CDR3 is TGTGCCACCAGCAGGGACTTTTCAGATACGCAGTATTTT.

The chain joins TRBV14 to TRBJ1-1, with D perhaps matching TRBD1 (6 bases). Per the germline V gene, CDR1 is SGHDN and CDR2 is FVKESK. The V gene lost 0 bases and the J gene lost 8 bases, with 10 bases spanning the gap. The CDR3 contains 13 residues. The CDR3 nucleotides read TGTGCCAGCAGCCAAGATCGGGACAAGGAAGCTTTCTTT. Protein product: CASSQDRDKEAFF. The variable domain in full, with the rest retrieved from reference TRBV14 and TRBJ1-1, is EAGVTQFPSHSVIEKGQTVTLRCDPISGHDNLYWYRRVMGKEIKFLLHFVKESKQDESGMPNNRFLAERTGGTYSTLKVQPAELEDSGVYFCASSQDRDKEAFFGQGTRLTVV.